The 5 T cell receptor beta chains in this list originate from one sample, sequenced in a study of T cells in Graves' hyperthyroidism and ophthalmopathy. Amplification of TCR beta CDR3 regions used RNA as the template. A first-round RT-PCR of the TCR CDR3 used the HTBI primer set. A single record per CDR3 protein comes from TCRdb applying MiXCR to the multiplex PCR reads. Of about 770,000 distinct CDR3 sequences in the sample, roughly a sixth were seen once. Sequencing was carried out using blood. The source of these receptors is a woman aged 45-65 years with Graves' hyperthyroidism that later progressed to Graves' ophthalmopathy.

V gene TRBV7-3 combines with J gene TRBJ2-1; D may correspond to TRBD1 or TRBD2 (5 bases each). The length of the CDR3 is 17 residues. The germline V gene has CDR1 SGHTA and CDR2 FQGTGA. The V end lost 4 bases, the J end lost 6 bases, and 22 bases lay between the germline ends. The CDR3, as DNA: TGTGCCAGCAGCTCGAACTTAGGGGACCGAGACGTCAATGAGCAGTTCTTC. Its translation: CASSSNLGDRDVNEQFF.

In this sample, this clonotype turned up many times. The chain links TRBV5-1 to TRBJ1-1, with a tentative D call TRBD1 (5 bases). V lost 2 bases to trimming and J lost 4 bases, with 12 bases between them. CDR3 length equals 14 residues. The germline V gene encodes CDR1 SGHRS and CDR2 YFSETQ. The CDR3 reads CASSLQEFGTEAFF. The CDR3 DNA follows: TGCGCCAGCAGCTTACAGGAATTTGGCACTGAAGCTTTCTTT.

The rearrangement joins TRBV29-1 to TRBJ1-1, with D uncertain. Trimming took off 6 bases at V and 1 base at J, with 12 bases between the two ends. Germline values: CDR1 SQVTM, CDR2 ANQGSEA. The CDR3 has 13 amino acids. DNA for the CDR3: TGCAGCGTCACCTGGGGATCGAACACTGAAGCTTTCTTT. It translates to CSVTWGSNTEAFF.

This chain connects TRBV13 to TRBJ2-3, with TRBD1 matching 12 bases. The germline V gene encodes CDR1 PRHDT and CDR2 FYEKMQ (reference sequence). V lost 4 bases, J lost 5 bases, and 7 bases stayed unmatched. CDR3 size: 16 residues. The CDR3 coding sequence is TGTGCCAGCAGCTCCCGGGACAGGGGGCTTGGAGATACGCAGTATTTT. It encodes CASSSRDRGLGDTQYF.

The V gene is TRBV9, the J gene TRBJ2-1; unclear D gene. This CDR3 region has 12 residues. The V gene's germline CDR1 is SGDLS and CDR2 YYNGEE. V lost 1 base and J 7 bases, leaving 6 bases between the germline ends. CDR3 sequence (DNA): TGTGCCAGCAGCGTATTCGGAAATGAGCAGTTCTTC. Translating gives CASSVFGNEQFF.